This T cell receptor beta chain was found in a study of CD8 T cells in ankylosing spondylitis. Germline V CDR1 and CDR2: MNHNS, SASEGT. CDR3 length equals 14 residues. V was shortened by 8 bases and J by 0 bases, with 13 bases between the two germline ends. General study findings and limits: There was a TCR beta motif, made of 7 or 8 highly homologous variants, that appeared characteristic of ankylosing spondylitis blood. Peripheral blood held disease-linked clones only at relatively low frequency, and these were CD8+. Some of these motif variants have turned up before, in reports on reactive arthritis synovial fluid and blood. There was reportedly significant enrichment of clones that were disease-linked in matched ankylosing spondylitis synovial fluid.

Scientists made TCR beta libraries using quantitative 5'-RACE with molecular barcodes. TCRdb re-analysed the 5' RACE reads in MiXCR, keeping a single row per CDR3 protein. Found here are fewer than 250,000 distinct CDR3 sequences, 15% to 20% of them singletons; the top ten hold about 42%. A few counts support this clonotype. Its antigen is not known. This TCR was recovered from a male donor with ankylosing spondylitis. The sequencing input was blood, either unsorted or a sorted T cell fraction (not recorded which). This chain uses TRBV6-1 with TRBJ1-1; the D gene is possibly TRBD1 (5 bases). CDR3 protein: CASQGADVNTEAFF. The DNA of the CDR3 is TGTGCCAGCCAGGGAGCAGACGTGAACACTGAAGCTTTCTTT.